The clone carrying this T cell receptor beta chain was counted once. This sample was included in a study of blood T cell repertoires in COVID-19. CDR1 MNHEY and CDR2 SMNVEV come from the germline V gene (reference sequence). Trimming cost V 6 bases and J 0 bases; bases outside gene matches: 13. CDR3 length: 17 amino acids. Sequencing was performed with immunoSEQ multiplex PCR; in TCRdb, only in-frame clones are kept and a portion is missing. The sample contains fewer than 150,000 clones, 55% to 75% of which appear only once. The sequence was obtained from a human donor with acute or convalescent COVID-19. The donor label of this sample is uncertain. Specimen: peripheral blood. The chain employs TRBV27 and TRBJ1-2; 7 bases are shared with TRBD1. The CDR3 DNA follows: TGTGCCAGCAGCCAAGAGGGGGCGACAGTCCCTAACTATGGCTACACCTTC. It yields the protein CASSQEGATVPNYGYTF.